One and the same sample provided the 3 T cell receptor beta chains below, sequenced in a study of T cells in women clearing cervical HPV infection. Profiling relied on immunoSEQ multiplex PCR, and the TCRdb table lists in-frame clones only, not all of them. The sample has tens of thousands of clones; the top ten hold more than 9%. The specimen sequenced was blood buffy coat. All receptors derive from a woman aged 18 to 69 with a cervical HPV16 infection that either progressed to CIN3+ or cleared (not recorded which).

Worth noting for this clone: The read terminates 3 residues ahead of where the CDR3 ends, so the germline J gene completes it. This same CDR3 is encoded by further DNA sequences in the sample. The chain employs TRBV5-1 and TRBJ2-7, with 8 bases lining up with TRBD1. Germline CDR1 and CDR2: SGHRS and YFSETQ. V lost 3 bases to trimming and J lost 0 bases; unmatched junction nucleotides: 8. This CDR3 comprises 16 residues. The sequenced part of the CDR3 DNA is TGCGCCAGCAGCTCCGGACAGGGCTCAGGCTCCTACGAG. Amino acids: CASSSGQGSGSYE. The entire CDR3 reads CASSSGQGSGSYEQYF.

A note on this clone: Read coverage stops 3 residues before the CDR3 terminus; the germline J gene supplies the remainder. The chain joins TRBV5-1 to TRBJ2-5; 7 nucleotides align to TRBD1. Germline V lookup: CDR1 SGHRS, CDR2 YFSETQ. This CDR3 has 16 residues. Trimming cost V 0 bases and J 5 bases; bases outside gene matches: 10. The CDR3 sequence: CASSLETQGDGETQYF. The part of the CDR3 DNA that was read is TGCGCCAGCAGCTTGGAAACTCAGGGGGATGGTGAGACC. Filled out from reference TRBV5-1 and TRBJ2-5, the complete variable domain reads KAGVTQTPRYLIKTRGQQVTLSCSPISGHRSVSWYQQTPGQGLQFLFEYFSETQRNKGNFPGRFSGRQFSNSRSEMNVSTLELGDSALYLCASSLETQGDGETQYFGPGTRLLVL.

In the case of this clone: The read is 3 residues too short to cover the CDR3 end, so that end is filled in from the germline J gene. The chain links TRBV5-1 to TRBJ2-5; the match to TRBD2 covers 8 bases. The CDR3 runs 16 residues. Germline CDR1 is SGHRS and CDR2 is YFSETQ. The ends lost 3 bases at V and 5 bases at J; junction bases unmatched: 12. The DNA read from the CDR3 is TGCGCCAGCAGCTCGGGACTAGGTCGCCTTCGGGAGACC. It encodes CASSSGLGRLRET. The CDR3 in full is CASSSGLGRLRETQYF.